Sequencing of this T cell receptor beta chain was carried out in a study of control samples from healthy donors and cancer patients. V shed 2 bases and J 4 bases; nucleotides not matched to a gene: 8. CDR1 and CDR2 (germline): LGHNA, YNFKEQ. The CDR3 is made up of 16 amino acids. The protocol was immunoSEQ multiplex PCR, while the TCRdb copy is restricted to in-frame clones and leaves out a portion. This sample has 15,000 or so clones, with 85% to 95% found just once. J is TRBJ1-2 and V is TRBV4-2, with TRBD1 matching 9 bases. The sequencing sample was made of PBMCs. The clonotype comes from an elderly man with lung cancer. The CDR3 spells CASSQRRTGEGYGYTF. In DNA form, the CDR3 reads TGTGCCAGCAGCCAACGAAGGACAGGGGAAGGCTATGGCTACACCTTC.